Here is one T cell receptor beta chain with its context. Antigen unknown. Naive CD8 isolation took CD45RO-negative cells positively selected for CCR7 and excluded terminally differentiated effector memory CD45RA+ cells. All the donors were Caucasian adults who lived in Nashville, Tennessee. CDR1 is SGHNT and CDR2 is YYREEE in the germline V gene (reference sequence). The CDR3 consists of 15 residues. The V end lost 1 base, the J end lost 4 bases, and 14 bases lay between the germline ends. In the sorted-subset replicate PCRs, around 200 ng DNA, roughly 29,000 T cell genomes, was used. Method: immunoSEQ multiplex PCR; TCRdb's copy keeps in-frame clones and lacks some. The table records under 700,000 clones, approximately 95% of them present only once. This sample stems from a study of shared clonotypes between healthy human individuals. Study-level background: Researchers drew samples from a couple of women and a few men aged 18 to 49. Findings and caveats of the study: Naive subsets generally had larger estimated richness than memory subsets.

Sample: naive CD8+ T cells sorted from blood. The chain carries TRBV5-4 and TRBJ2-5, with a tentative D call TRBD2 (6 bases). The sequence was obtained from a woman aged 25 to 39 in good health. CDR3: CASSLPGVPTETQYF. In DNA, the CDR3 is TGTGCCAGCAGCTTGCCGGGGGTTCCGACAGAGACCCAGTACTTC.